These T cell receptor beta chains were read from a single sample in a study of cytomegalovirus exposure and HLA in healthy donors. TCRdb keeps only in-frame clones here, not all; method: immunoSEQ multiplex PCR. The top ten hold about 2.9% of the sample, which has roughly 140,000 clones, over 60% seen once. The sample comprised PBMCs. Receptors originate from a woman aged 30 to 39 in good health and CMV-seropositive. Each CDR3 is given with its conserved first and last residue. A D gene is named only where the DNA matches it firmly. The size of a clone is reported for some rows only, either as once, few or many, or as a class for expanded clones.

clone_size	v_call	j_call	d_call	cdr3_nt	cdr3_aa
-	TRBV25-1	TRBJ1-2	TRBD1	TGTGCCAGCAGTGAACCGACAGGGGTTGTTGGCTACACCTTC	CASSEPTGVVGYTF
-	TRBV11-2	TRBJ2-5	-	TGTGCCAGCAGCCCAAGGGGCCTCTCCCGGGAGACCCAGTACTTC	CASSPRGLSRETQYF
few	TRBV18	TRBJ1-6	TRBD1	TGTGCCAGCTCACCTAACCCTCCGACAGGGCTGGTTTCACCCCTCCACTTT	CASSPNPPTGLVSPLHF
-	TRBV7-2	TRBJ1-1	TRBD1	TGTGCCAGCAGCTTTCAAACCGGGACAGGGGGCTTTGAAGCTTTCTTT	CASSFQTGTGGFEAFF
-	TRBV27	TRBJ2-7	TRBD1	TGTGCCAGCAGTTTGACAGGGAGCTCCTACGAGCAGTACTTC	CASSLTGSSYEQYF
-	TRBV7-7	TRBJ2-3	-	TGTGCTAGCAGCCCCCGGGCAGGGCACACAGATACGCAGTATTTT	CASSPRAGHTDTQYF
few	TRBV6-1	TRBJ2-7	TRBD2	TGTGCCAGCAGGGGCGCTAGCGGGAGAGAGGGCGAGCAGTACTTC	CASRGASGREGEQYF
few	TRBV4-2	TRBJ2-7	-	TGTGCCAGCAGCCCACGGGGGGATACAGGGTCGTTCGAGCAGTACTTC	CASSPRGDTGSFEQYF
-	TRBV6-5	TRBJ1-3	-	TGTGCCAGCAGTCGGTGGGCCTACTCTGGAAACACCATATATTTT	CASSRWAYSGNTIYF
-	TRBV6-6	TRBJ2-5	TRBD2	TGTGCCAGCAGCCTAGGGACTAGCGGGAGTGGGAAGACCCAGTACTTC	CASSLGTSGSGKTQYF
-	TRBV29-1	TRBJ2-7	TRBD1	TGCAGCGTTGTTTCGGGACAGTCCTACGAGCAGTACTTC	CSVVSGQSYEQYF
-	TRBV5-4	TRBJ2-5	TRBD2	TGTGCCAGCAGCCAATCCGATCGGGGGGGGCTGGAGACCCAGTACTTC	CASSQSDRGGLETQYF
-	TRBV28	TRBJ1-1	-	TGTGCCAGCACTCGACGGGGGAAATTGAACACTGAAGCTTTCTTT	CASTRRGKLNTEAFF
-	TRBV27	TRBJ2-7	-	TGTGCCAGCAGCAAACAGGGTCTCTACGAGCAGTACTTC	CASSKQGLYEQYF
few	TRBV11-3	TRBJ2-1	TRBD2	TGTGCCAGCAGCCACGGACTAGCGGGCAATGAGCAGTTCTTC	CASSHGLAGNEQFF
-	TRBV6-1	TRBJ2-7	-	TGTGCCAGCGGACGTAGGGGCCAGCGAGCCTACGAGCAGTACTTC	CASGRRGQRAYEQYF
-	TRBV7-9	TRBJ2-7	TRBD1	TGTGCCAGCAGCTCAAAACCCGGGACAGGACTTCACGAGCAGTACTTC	CASSSKPGTGLHEQYF
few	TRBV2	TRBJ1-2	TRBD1	TGTGCCAGCAATGACCCAGGGGGAATAGGCTACACCTTC	CASNDPGGIGYTF
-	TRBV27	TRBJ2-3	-	TGTGCCAGCAGTTTATTAGTAGGGGGTGCAGATACGCAGTATTTT	CASSLLVGGADTQYF
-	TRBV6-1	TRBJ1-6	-	TGTGCCAGCAGTATCCAGAATAATTCACCCCTCCACTTT	CASSIQNNSPLHF
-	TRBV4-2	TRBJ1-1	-	TGTGCCAGCAGCCTCGGGAGGACTGAAGCTTTCTTT	CASSLGRTEAFF
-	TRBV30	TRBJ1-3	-	TGTGCCTGGCAAGGGGCGACTGGAAACACCATATATTTT	CAWQGATGNTIYF
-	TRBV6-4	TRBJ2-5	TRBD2	TGTGCCAGCAGTGACTCGGCTAGCGGTAACCAAGAGACCCAGTACTTC	CASSDSASGNQETQYF
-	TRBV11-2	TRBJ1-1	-	TGTGCCAGCAGCTTAAGGAGGGGCCAGGGCACTGAAGCTTTCTTT	CASSLRRGQGTEAFF
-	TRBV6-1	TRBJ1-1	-	TGTGCCAGCCACCGGGGAATGAACACTGAAGCTTTCTTT	CASHRGMNTEAFF
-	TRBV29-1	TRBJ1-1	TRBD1	TGCAGCGTCCATTACAGGGGGCGCGGGAACACTGAAGCTTTCTTT	CSVHYRGRGNTEAFF
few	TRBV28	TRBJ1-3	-	TGTGCCAGCCTTAGTCGCGGCGGATCCTCTGGAAACACCATATATTTT	CASLSRGGSSGNTIYF
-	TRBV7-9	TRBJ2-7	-	TGTGCCAGCAGCTTAGTTCTTGAGGGCTACGAGCAGTACTTC	CASSLVLEGYEQYF
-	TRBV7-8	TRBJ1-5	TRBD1	TGTGCCAGCAGAAAAGACAGGGGCAATCAGCCCCAGCATTTT	CASRKDRGNQPQHF
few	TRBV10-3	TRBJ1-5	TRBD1	TGTGCCACTAACAGGGGTATACAGCCCCAGCATTTT	CATNRGIQPQHF
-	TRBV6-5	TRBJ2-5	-	TGTGCCAGCAGTTACCTCGGGGGCCAAGAGACCCAGTACTTC	CASSYLGGQETQYF
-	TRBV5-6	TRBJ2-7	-	TGTGCCAGCACGTCCGTTCGGAGCTCCTACGAGCAGTACTTC	CASTSVRSSYEQYF
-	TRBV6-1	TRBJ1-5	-	TGTGCCAGCAGTGATAGACAAGGGGGAAGGCAGCCCCAGCATTTT	CASSDRQGGRQPQHF